The 30 T cell receptor beta chains below all came from one sample that was sequenced in a study of cytomegalovirus exposure and HLA in healthy donors. Libraries were prepared by immunoSEQ multiplex PCR; TCRdb keeps only in-frame clonotypes and omits some of them. The sample carries 200,000 to 250,000 clones, roughly 84% recorded once. Sequences were obtained from PBMCs. All receptors come from a woman aged 25 to 45 in good health and CMV-seropositive.

The CDR3 region is CASSPLYRPSGELFF. For the CDR3, the DNA is TGTGCCAGCAGCCCTCTTTATCGCCCGTCCGGGGAGCTGTTTTTT. The gene calls are TRBV7-2 and TRBJ2-2; D uncertain. From germline, CDR1 is SGHTA and CDR2 FQGNSA. With 5 bases removed from V and 6 bases from J, the gap between germline ends came to 16 bases. The CDR3 has 15 residues.

The V call is TRBV5-1, the J call TRBJ2-7; tentative D call: TRBD2 (6 bases). Germline V lookup: CDR1 SGHRS, CDR2 YFSETQ. V lost 3 bases and J lost 4, with 14 bases in between. The CDR3 spans 14 residues. CDR3: CASSYRDGTYEQYF. Written as DNA, the CDR3 is TGCGCCAGCAGCTACCGGGACGGGACTTACGAGCAGTACTTC.

The rearrangement joins TRBV5-4 to TRBJ2-3; TRBD2 agrees at 10 bases. The CDR3 runs to 15 residues. The V segment lost 4 bases and the J segment 4 bases; nucleotides outside the gene matches: 6. The V gene's germline CDR1 is SGHNT and CDR2 YYREEE (reference sequence). Here the CDR3 reads CASSPLAGGPDTQYF. CDR3 coding DNA: TGTGCCAGCAGCCCCTTAGCGGGAGGCCCAGATACGCAGTATTTT.

This clone turned up a few times. The chain combines TRBV2 with TRBJ1-2; D perhaps matches TRBD1 (5 bases). V dropped 7 bases and J dropped 0 bases, with 12 bases sitting between them. Looked up from germline, CDR1 is SNHLY and CDR2 is FYNNEI. The CDR3 has 14 residues. This CDR3 is CASTRQQANYGYTF. CDR3 sequence (DNA): TGTGCCAGCACCCGGCAACAGGCTAACTATGGCTACACCTTC.

As for this clone: An end of the junction differs from the germline gene, which may be a read error. The chain joins TRBV7-7 to TRBJ2-3; D possibly corresponds to TRBD1 (6 bases). Germline-derived CDR1 and CDR2 are SSHAT and FNYEAQ (reference sequence). CDR3 length equals 15 residues. The CDR3 DNA is TGTGCTAGCAGCTTAGGACAGCCCTACACAGATACGCAGTATTTT. Amino acids: CASSLGQPYTDTQYF.

The chain recombines TRBV27 with TRBJ1-5; the D is unclear. The germline CDR1 and CDR2 sequences are MNHEY and SMNVEV (reference sequence). This CDR3 contains 14 residues. V was cut by 6 bases and J by 3 bases, with 12 bases left in between. In nucleotides, the CDR3 is TGTGCCAGCAGCAATGACGGCTTCAATCAGCCCCAGCATTTT. Protein: CASSNDGFNQPQHF.

The rearrangement uses TRBV7-2 and TRBJ2-7, with a possible D match to TRBD1 (5 bases). V was trimmed by 3 bases and J by 1 base, leaving 10 bases between them. Germline V gene lookup returns CDR1 SGHTA and CDR2 FQGNSA. This CDR3 is built from 14 residues. In DNA form, the CDR3 reads TGTGCCAGCAGCTTTAGGACATCGTCCTACGAGCAGTACTTC. Protein sequence: CASSFRTSSYEQYF.

The V call is TRBV5-1, the J call TRBJ2-1; 10 bases map to TRBD1. V shed 4 bases, J shed 8 bases, and the junction held 9 bases outside the gene matches. There are 15 residues in the CDR3. Germline values: CDR1 SGHRS, CDR2 YFSETQ. The CDR3 protein is CASSPRTGGGDEQFF. CDR3 coding DNA: TGCGCCAGCAGCCCCAGGACAGGGGGGGGCGATGAGCAGTTCTTC.

The chain has TRBV6-5 and TRBJ1-2; a possible D gene is TRBD1 (6 bases). The CDR3 consists of 13 residues. With 6 bases removed from V and 8 bases from J, the gap between germline ends came to 16 bases. Per germline, CDR1 MNHEY and CDR2 SVGAGI. The CDR3 nucleotides read TGTGCCAGCAGCCTCAAGAGGGGGGGAGGCTACACCTTC. The encoded protein is CASSLKRGGGYTF.

This clone was detected only once. The J gene is TRBJ2-3, the V gene TRBV7-2, with 10 bases identical to TRBD2. CDR3 length: 18 residues. V lost 3 bases, J lost 3 bases, and 12 bases stayed unmatched. From germline, CDR1 is SGHTA and CDR2 FQGNSA. The CDR3 sequence: CASSLFLGVTSGTDTQYF. The CDR3 DNA reads TGTGCCAGCAGCTTGTTCCTCGGGGTGACTAGCGGGACAGATACGCAGTATTTT.

V usage is TRBV27 and J usage is TRBJ2-7; no firm D call. V was clipped by 0 bases and J by 1 base, with 7 bases between them. This CDR3 is 14 amino acids long. CDR1 and CDR2 from the germline V gene are MNHEY and SMNVEV (reference sequence). CDR3 residues: CASSLSMGSYEQYF. The DNA of the CDR3 is TGTGCCAGCAGTTTATCGATGGGTTCCTACGAGCAGTACTTC.

The J gene is TRBJ1-2, the V gene TRBV30; 9 nucleotides agree with TRBD1. The CDR3 has 13 residues. Per the germline V gene, CDR1 is GTSNPN and CDR2 is SVGIG (reference sequence). V dropped 5 bases and J dropped 6; count of bases not matched to a gene: 7. The CDR3 loop reads CAWPGTGIDGYTF. CDR3 DNA sequence: TGTGCCTGGCCCGGGACAGGGATTGATGGCTACACCTTC.

The rearrangement joins TRBV5-6 to TRBJ1-1; D not resolved. CDR1 SGHDT and CDR2 YYEEEE come from the germline V gene. The CDR3 spans 14 residues. V gave up 6 bases and J gave up 1 base, with 13 bases separating them. In nucleotides, the CDR3 is TGTGCCAGCATGGGCGGCGGCAGGAACACTGAAGCTTTCTTT. It encodes CASMGGGRNTEAFF.

The chain couples TRBV2 to TRBJ1-4; D unresolved. With 4 bases removed from V and 0 bases from J, the gap between germline ends came to 9 bases. Germline V gene sequence: CDR1 SNHLY, CDR2 FYNNEI. The CDR3 consists of 15 residues. The CDR3 loop reads CASSGTSATNEKLFF. The CDR3 nucleotides are TGTGCCAGCAGTGGCACCTCCGCAACTAATGAAAAACTGTTTTTT.

This clone was counted at least ten times. This sequence joins TRBV7-2 and TRBJ1-2, with TRBD1 matching 11 bases. In germline, CDR1 is SGHTA, CDR2 FQGNSA. This CDR3 has 14 amino acids. Trimming cost V 5 bases and J 4 bases; bases outside gene matches: 3. CDR3 nucleotides: TGTGCCAGCAGCCGGGGACAGGGGGGCTATGGCTACACCTTC. This gives the protein CASSRGQGGYGYTF.

The V call is TRBV7-8, the J call TRBJ2-2, with 11 bases matching TRBD2. Trimming at V came to 1 base and at J to 4 bases, leaving 5 bases not matched to a gene. From germline, CDR1 is SGHVS and CDR2 FQNEAQ. The CDR3 runs to 17 residues. The CDR3 DNA follows: TGTGCCAGCAGCTTAGTGACTAGCGGGATCCTCACCGGGGAGCTGTTTTTT. Amino acid sequence: CASSLVTSGILTGELFF.

The gene calls are TRBV28 and TRBJ2-1; possibly TRBD1 or TRBD2 for D (7 bases each). V was pared by 7 bases and J by 3 bases, with 13 bases between. Germline V lookup: CDR1 MDHEN, CDR2 SYDVKM. The CDR3 is made up of 14 amino acids. CDR3 coding DNA: TGTGCCAGCAACCAGGGGGGGGACTACAATGAGCAGTTCTTC. It codes for CASNQGGDYNEQFF.

This clone was counted a few times. The V and J genes are TRBV9 and TRBJ1-5; the D gene is possibly TRBD1 (5 bases). Trimming took 4 bases from V and 4 from J, leaving 15 bases between them. Germline CDR1 SGDLS, CDR2 YYNGEE. The CDR3 loop spans 15 amino acids. The CDR3 is CASSTLGAENQPQHF. In DNA, the CDR3 is TGTGCCAGCAGCACACTCGGGGCAGAAAATCAGCCCCAGCATTTT.

This chain connects TRBV9 to TRBJ2-1; D gene unclear. Trimming removed 4 bases at V and 0 bases at J, with 8 bases between. CDR3 size: 14 residues. Germline CDR1 reads SGDLS; CDR2 reads YYNGEE. The CDR3 DNA follows: TGTGCCAGCAGCCCTGAGAGCTCCTACAATGAGCAGTTCTTC. Protein sequence: CASSPESSYNEQFF.

A single count supports this clone. The V and J genes are TRBV5-1 and TRBJ1-3; no firm D call. Germline V lookup: CDR1 SGHRS, CDR2 YFSETQ. The CDR3 consists of 17 residues. Trimming took off 1 base at V and 0 bases at J, with 14 bases between the two ends. CDR3 region: CASSLSSTASSGNTIYF. The CDR3 nucleotides read TGCGCCAGCAGCTTGAGTTCAACAGCGAGCTCTGGAAACACCATATATTTT.

The chain has TRBV11-2 and TRBJ1-1; 10 positions match TRBD1. The germline gives CDR1 SGHAT, CDR2 FQNNGV. This CDR3 is built from 16 residues. The J segment lost 5 bases and the V segment lost 8 bases, leaving 14 bases of the junction unmatched. The CDR3 loop is CASGAGSGQGRTEAFF. DNA for the CDR3: TGTGCCAGCGGCGCCGGTTCGGGACAGGGGAGAACTGAAGCTTTCTTT.

J is TRBJ1-1 and V is TRBV29-1; 8 nucleotides line up with TRBD1. The CDR3 runs to 16 residues. J was trimmed by 5 bases and V by 6 bases; bases with no gene match: 17. The germline gives CDR1 SQVTM, CDR2 ANQGSEA. The CDR3 region has the DNA TGCAGCGTGGAGCGGGGACAGGACTTGAAGGGTACTGAAGCTTTCTTT. This gives the protein CSVERGQDLKGTEAFF.

V is TRBV27 and J is TRBJ2-3, with 8 bases fitting TRBD2. The junction had 10 bases not matched to a gene; V was cut back by 2 bases and J by 6 bases. Germline values: CDR1 MNHEY, CDR2 SMNVEV (reference sequence). This CDR3 contains 16 residues. The CDR3 here is CASSLQAGANGDTQYF. CDR3 coding DNA: TGTGCCAGCAGTTTACAAGCGGGAGCCAACGGGGATACGCAGTATTTT.

The V call is TRBV6-1, the J call TRBJ1-2, with D hard to call. The CDR3 runs to 14 residues. Germline assignment: CDR1 MNHNS and CDR2 SASEGT. The CDR3, as DNA: TGTGCTTGCCGACTTCCCGGAGTCAACTATGGCTACACCTTC. It is translated as CACRLPGVNYGYTF.

The V gene is TRBV6-1, the J gene TRBJ1-1; maybe TRBD1 (5 bases). Deletions cut 2 bases from V and 1 base from J, with 20 bases between. CDR3 length: 18 residues. Germline CDR1 MNHNS, CDR2 SASEGT. In DNA, the CDR3 is TGTGCCAGCAGTGAAAGAGGGGCAGCCACGTTGCCGAACACTGAAGCTTTCTTT. Protein sequence: CASSERGAATLPNTEAFF.

The V gene is TRBV20-1, the J gene TRBJ2-1, with D hard to call. CDR1 and CDR2 (germline): DFQATT, SNEGSKA (reference sequence). V lost 0 bases to trimming and J lost 8 bases, with 5 bases between them. This CDR3 comprises 11 residues. CDR3 bases: TGCAGTGCTAGAGATGCCCATGAGCAGTTCTTC. This gives the protein CSARDAHEQFF.

The rearrangement uses TRBV5-6 and TRBJ1-2; 7 nucleotides match TRBD1. Germline V gene sequence: CDR1 SGHDT, CDR2 YYEEEE. The CDR3 runs to 14 residues. After removal of 4 bases from V and 2 bases from J, the junction contained 5 bases not matched to a gene. CDR3 sequence: CASSTLQGNYGYTF. Here the CDR3 DNA reads TGTGCCAGCAGCACCCTACAGGGGAACTATGGCTACACCTTC.

The chain has TRBV10-3 and TRBJ2-7; 8 nucleotides line up with TRBD1. The CDR3 has 14 amino acids. Germline CDR1 is ENHRY and CDR2 is SYGVKD. Trimming at V came to 4 bases and at J to 3 bases, leaving 5 bases not matched to a gene. CDR3 bases: TGTGCCATCAGTGGGGGGACAGGTCGCTACGAGCAGTACTTC. Protein product: CAISGGTGRYEQYF.

This clone was recorded once. The chain recombines TRBV2 with TRBJ2-1; 8 positions match TRBD1. There are 14 residues in the CDR3. Germline CDR1 is SNHLY and CDR2 is FYNNEI. With 2 bases clipped from V and 6 bases from J, the junction kept 3 bases outside the gene matches. CDR3 sequence (DNA): TGTGCCAGCAGTGAAACAGGGGGAGGCAATGAGCAGTTCTTC. It codes for CASSETGGGNEQFF. Complete variable domain (other parts from reference TRBV2 and TRBJ2-1): EPEVTQTPSHQVTQMGQEVILRCVPISNHLYFYWYRQILGQKVEFLVSFYNNEISEKSEIFDDQFSVERPDGSNFTLKIRSTKLEDSAMYFCASSETGGGNEQFFGPGTRLTVL.

The CDR3 protein is CASSPDSSYEQYF. CDR3 sequence (DNA): TGTGCCAGCAGTCCGGACAGCTCCTACGAGCAGTACTTC. The chain has TRBV6-1 and TRBJ2-7; possible D gene TRBD1, 6 bases. The V and J ends lost 5 bases and 0 bases respectively, with 8 bases between them. Per germline, CDR1 MNHNS and CDR2 SASEGT. This CDR3 contains 13 residues.